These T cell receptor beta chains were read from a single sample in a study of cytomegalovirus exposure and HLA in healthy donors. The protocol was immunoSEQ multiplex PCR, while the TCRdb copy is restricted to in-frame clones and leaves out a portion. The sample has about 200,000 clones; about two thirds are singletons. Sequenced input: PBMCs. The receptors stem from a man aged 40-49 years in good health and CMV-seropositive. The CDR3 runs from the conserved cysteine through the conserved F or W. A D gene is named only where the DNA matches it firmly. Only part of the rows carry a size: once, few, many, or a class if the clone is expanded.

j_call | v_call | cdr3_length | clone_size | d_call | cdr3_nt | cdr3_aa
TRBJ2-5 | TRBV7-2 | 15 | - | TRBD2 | TGTGCCAGCAGCTTAGGTTGGGGCGGGGGAGAGACCCAGTACTTC | CASSLGWGGGETQYF
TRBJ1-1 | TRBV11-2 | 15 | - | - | TGTGCCAGCAGCTTAACAGGTCATGCATTCGCTGAAGCTTTCTTT | CASSLTGHAFAEAFF
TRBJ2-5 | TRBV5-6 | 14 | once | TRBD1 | TGTGCCAGCAGCTCCGGGACAGGGGCTCCCCGGCAGTACTTC | CASSSGTGAPRQYF
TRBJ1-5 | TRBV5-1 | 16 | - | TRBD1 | TGCGCCAGCAGCCCGACCGGGACAGGGTTGGGTCAGCCCCAGCATTTT | CASSPTGTGLGQPQHF
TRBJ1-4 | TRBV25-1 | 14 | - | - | TGTGCCAGCACCCGTTCTGGGGGGAATGAAAAACTGTTTTTT | CASTRSGGNEKLFF
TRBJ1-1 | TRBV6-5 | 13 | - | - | TGTGCCAGTCGACTTTCCCTGATCGCTGAAGCTTTCTTT | CASRLSLIAEAFF
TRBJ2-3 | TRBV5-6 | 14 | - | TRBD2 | TGTGCCAGCAGAAGACTAGCGATGCCAGGTACGCAGTATTTT | CASRRLAMPGTQYF
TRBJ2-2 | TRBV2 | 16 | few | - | TGTGCCAGCAGTGAAGGAATAGCCTCGGTCACCGGGGAGCTGTTTTTT | CASSEGIASVTGELFF
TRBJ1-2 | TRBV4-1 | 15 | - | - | TGCGCCAGCAGCCAAGAGGGGCGGATTAACTATGGCTACACCTTC | CASSQEGRINYGYTF
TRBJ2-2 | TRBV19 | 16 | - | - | TGTGCCAGTAGTATGTTCCAGGGCTGGGGCACCGGGGAGCTGTTTTTT | CASSMFQGWGTGELFF
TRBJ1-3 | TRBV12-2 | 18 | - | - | TGTGCAAGTCGCTTTGACACTACTAAAGGAGGCTCTGGAAACACCATATATTTT | CASRFDTTKGGSGNTIYF
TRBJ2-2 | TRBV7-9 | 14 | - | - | TGTGCCAGCAGACATAACAGGGTCGCCGGGGAGCTGTTTTTT | CASRHNRVAGELFF
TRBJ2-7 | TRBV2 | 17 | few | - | TGTGCCAGCAGTGAACCTAGGGATAGGCAGGGGACCTACGAGCAGTACTTC | CASSEPRDRQGTYEQYF
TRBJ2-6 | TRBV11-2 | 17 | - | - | TGTGCCAGCAGCTTCCCCCCGACATCTGCTGGGGCCAACGTCCTGACTTTC | CASSFPPTSAGANVLTF
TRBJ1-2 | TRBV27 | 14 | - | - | TGTGCCAGCAGTTTCACGGGGGGAAACTATGGCTACACCTTC | CASSFTGGNYGYTF
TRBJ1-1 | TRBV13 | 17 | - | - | TGTGCCAGCAGCTTAGTCGCAGGGGAGATTATTAACACTGAAGCTTTCTTT | CASSLVAGEIINTEAFF
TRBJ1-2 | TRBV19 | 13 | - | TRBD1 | TGTGCCAGTACCCTGGACAGGGGGCATGGCTACACCTTC | CASTLDRGHGYTF
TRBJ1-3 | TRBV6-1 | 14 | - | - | TGTGCCAGCAGTAGGACAAACTCTGGAAACACCATATATTTT | CASSRTNSGNTIYF
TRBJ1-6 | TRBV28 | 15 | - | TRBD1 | TGTGCCAGCAGTTCTCCGACAGGGGAGGAATCACCCCTCCACTTT | CASSSPTGEESPLHF
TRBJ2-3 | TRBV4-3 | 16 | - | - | TGCGCCAGCAGCCAAGTTGTCGGGGGGCCCACAGATACGCAGTATTTT | CASSQVVGGPTDTQYF
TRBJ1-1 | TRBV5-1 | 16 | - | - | TGCGCCAGCAGCTCCTTCCACGGGACATCGAACACTGAAGCTTTCTTT | CASSSFHGTSNTEAFF
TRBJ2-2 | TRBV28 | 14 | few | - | TGTGCCAGCTTCAGGGGCCTCTACACCGGGGAGCTGTTTTTT | CASFRGLYTGELFF
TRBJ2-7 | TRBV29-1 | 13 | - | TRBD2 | TGCAGCGTGCTTCTAGCGGGGGCTCGCGAGCAGTACTTC | CSVLLAGAREQYF
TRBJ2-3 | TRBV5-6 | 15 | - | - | TGTGCCAGCAGCTTGGACGTAGCCCCTGAGAGTACGCAGTATTTT | CASSLDVAPESTQYF
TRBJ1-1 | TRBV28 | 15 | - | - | TGTGCCAGCAGGCCTGCGGGGGCGGGCGGCACTGAAGCTTTCTTT | CASRPAGAGGTEAFF
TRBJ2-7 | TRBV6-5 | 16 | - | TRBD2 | TGTGCCAGCAGTTACTCTTTGGGACTAGCGGTCTACGAGCAGTACTTC | CASSYSLGLAVYEQYF
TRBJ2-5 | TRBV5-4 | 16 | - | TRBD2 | TGTGCCAGCAGCTTGGGTGGCGGGGGGCCAGGAGAGACCCAGTACTTC | CASSLGGGGPGETQYF
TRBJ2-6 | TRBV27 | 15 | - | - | TGTGCCAGCAGTTTAGCAGGGGCTGGGGCCAACGTCCTGACTTTC | CASSLAGAGANVLTF
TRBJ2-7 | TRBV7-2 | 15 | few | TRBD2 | TGTGCCAGCAGTCTCCGGGAGGGAGGGACCTACGAGCAGTACTTC | CASSLREGGTYEQYF
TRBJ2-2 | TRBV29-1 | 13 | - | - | TGCAGCGTATCCAGGGTGAACACCGGGGAGCTGTTTTTT | CSVSRVNTGELFF
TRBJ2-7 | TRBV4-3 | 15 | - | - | TGCGCCAGCAGCGCCCTAAGGACAACTTCCTACGAGCAGTACTTC | CASSALRTTSYEQYF
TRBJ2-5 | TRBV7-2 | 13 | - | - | TGTGCCAGCAGCCCCCCCCCGGTTCAGACCCAGTACTTC | CASSPPPVQTQYF
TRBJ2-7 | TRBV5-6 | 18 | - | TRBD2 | TGTGCCAGCAGCTCCTCATTGCTCGGGACTAGCGGTGCTTTCGAGCAGTACTTC | CASSSSLLGTSGAFEQYF
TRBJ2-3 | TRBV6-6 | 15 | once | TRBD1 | TGTGCCAGCAGCCCGCCGAGGGGGCTATCAGATACGCAGTATTTT | CASSPPRGLSDTQYF
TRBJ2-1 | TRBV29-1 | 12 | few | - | TGCAGCGTTGAGATCCGGGACAATGAGCAGTTCTTC | CSVEIRDNEQFF
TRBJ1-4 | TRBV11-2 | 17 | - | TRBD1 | TGTGCCAGCAGCCCGACGGAGGGGGCGTTTACTAATGAAAAACTGTTTTTT | CASSPTEGAFTNEKLFF
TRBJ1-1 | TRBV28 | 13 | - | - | TGTGCCACCTCGACAGGATGGAACACTGAAGCTTTCTTT | CATSTGWNTEAFF
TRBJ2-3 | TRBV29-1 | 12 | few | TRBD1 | TGCAGCGTTCCGACAGGGGCAGATACGCAGTATTTT | CSVPTGADTQYF
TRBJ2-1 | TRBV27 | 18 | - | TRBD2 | TGTGCCAGCAGTTTACTACTAGCGGGGGGTTCCTCCAGCAATGAGCAGTTCTTC | CASSLLLAGGSSSNEQFF
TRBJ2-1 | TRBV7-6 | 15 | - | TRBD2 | TGTGCCAGCAGCCCGACTAGCGGGGGTGGTAATGAGCAGTTCTTC | CASSPTSGGGNEQFF
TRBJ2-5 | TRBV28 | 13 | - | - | TGTGCCAGCAGGCCGCCGGAGATGGAGACCCAGTACTTC | CASRPPEMETQYF
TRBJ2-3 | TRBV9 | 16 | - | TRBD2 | TGTGCCAGCAGCGTAGATAGCGGGGGATACACAGATACGCAGTATTTT | CASSVDSGGYTDTQYF
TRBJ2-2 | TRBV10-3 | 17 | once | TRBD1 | TGTGCCATCAGAGTTGGAGCAGGGGGCGCGAACACCGGGGAGCTGTTTTTT | CAIRVGAGGANTGELFF
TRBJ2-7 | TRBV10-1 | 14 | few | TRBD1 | TGCGCCAGCAGTGATAACAGGGGTCTCGACGAGCAGTACTTC | CASSDNRGLDEQYF
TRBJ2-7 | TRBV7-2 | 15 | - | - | TGTGCCAGCAGCTTAACCAGGGGTGGGTATTACGAGCAGTACTTC | CASSLTRGGYYEQYF
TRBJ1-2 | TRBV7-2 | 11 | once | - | TGTGCCAGCAGCATCGGAGGCGGCTACACCTTC | CASSIGGGYTF
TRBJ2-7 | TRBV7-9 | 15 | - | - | TGTTCCAGCAGCTTAACCCTCCCCCGGGGAAACGAGCAGTACTTC | CSSSLTLPRGNEQYF
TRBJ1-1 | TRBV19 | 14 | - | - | TGTGCCAGTAGTCTTTCACAGGATGGGACTGAAGCTTTCTTT | CASSLSQDGTEAFF
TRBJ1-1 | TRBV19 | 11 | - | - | TGTGCCAGTAAGGCAACAGTTGAAGCTTTCTTT | CASKATVEAFF
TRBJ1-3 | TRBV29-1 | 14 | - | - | TGCAGCGTTATCTCCCCGGGATTAGGAAACACCATATATTTT | CSVISPGLGNTIYF
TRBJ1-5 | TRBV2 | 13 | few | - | TGTGCCAGCAACGGGGATAGCAATCAGCCCCAGCATTTT | CASNGDSNQPQHF
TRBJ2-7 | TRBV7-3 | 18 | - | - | TGTTCCAGCAGCTCCGCGAACCGGGACTCCAAGCGCTCCTACGAGCAGTACTTC | CSSSSANRDSKRSYEQYF
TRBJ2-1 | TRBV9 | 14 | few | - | TGTGCCAGCAGCACAAAGGGGGGGTACAATGAGCAGTTCTTC | CASSTKGGYNEQFF
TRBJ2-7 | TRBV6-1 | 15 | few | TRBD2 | TGTGCCAGCAGCCCCTGGTTAGCGGGCACCTACGAGCAGTACTTC | CASSPWLAGTYEQYF